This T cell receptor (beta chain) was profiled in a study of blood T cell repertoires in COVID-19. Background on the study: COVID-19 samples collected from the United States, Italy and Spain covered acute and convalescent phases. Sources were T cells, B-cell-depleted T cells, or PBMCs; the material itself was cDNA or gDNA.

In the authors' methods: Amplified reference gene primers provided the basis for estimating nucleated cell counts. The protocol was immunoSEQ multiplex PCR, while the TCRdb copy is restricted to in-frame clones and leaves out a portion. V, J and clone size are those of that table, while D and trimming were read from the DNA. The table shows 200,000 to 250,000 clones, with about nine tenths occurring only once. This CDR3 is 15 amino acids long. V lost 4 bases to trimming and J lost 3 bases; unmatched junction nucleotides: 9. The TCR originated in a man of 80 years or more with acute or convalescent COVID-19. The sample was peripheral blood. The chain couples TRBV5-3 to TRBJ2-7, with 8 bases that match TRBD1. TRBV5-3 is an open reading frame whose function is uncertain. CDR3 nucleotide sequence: TGTGCCAGAAGCATAGGGACAGGTCTAGGCTACGAGCAGTACTTC. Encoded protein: CARSIGTGLGYEQYF.